Following are 27 T cell receptor beta chains from one sample sequenced in a study of PD-1 blockade in classical Hodgkin lymphoma. Relapse after autologous stem cell transplantation occurred in every patient, and brentuximab vedotin exposure varied. Using immunoSEQ multiplex PCR, the repertoire was profiled, and TCRdb retains in-frame clones only, with some absent. This table holds some 17,000 clones, about four fifths found once. The starting material was peripheral blood mononuclear cells (PBMCs), obtained at baseline. The source of these receptors is a human donor with classical Hodgkin lymphoma.

By frequency in the sample, this clone is medium-sized. The CDR3 DNA sequence: TGCGCCAGCAGCCGAGAACAGGGTAGCGCCACTGAAGCTTTCTTT. It specifies CASSREQGSATEAFF. The genes are TRBV4-1 and TRBJ1-1; TRBD1 might be the D (6 bases). V lost 4 bases to trimming and J lost 4 bases, with 16 bases between them. CDR3 length: 15 amino acids. Germline V CDR1 and CDR2: MGHRA, YSYEKL.

This chain joins TRBV11-2 and TRBJ1-1; perhaps TRBD1 as D (5 bases). The V end lost 1 base, the J end lost 4 bases, and 7 bases lay between the germline ends. The CDR3 loop spans 13 amino acids. Germline V gene lookup returns CDR1 SGHAT and CDR2 FQNNGV. CDR3 sequence reads: CASSLARGTEAFF. The CDR3 nucleotides are TGTGCCAGCAGCTTAGCGAGGGGCACTGAAGCTTTCTTT.

The chain employs TRBV14 and TRBJ2-2; D unresolved. Germline V lookup: CDR1 SGHDN, CDR2 FVKESK. V was clipped by 0 bases and J by 4 bases, with 15 bases between them. This CDR3 has 17 amino acids. CDR3 coding DNA: TGTGCCAGCAGCCAAGATGATCAAACAGACTTCACCGGGGAGCTGTTTTTT. It encodes CASSQDDQTDFTGELFF. Together with reference TRBV14 and TRBJ2-2, the CDR3 gives the full variable domain: EAGVTQFPSHSVIEKGQTVTLRCDPISGHDNLYWYRRVMGKEIKFLLHFVKESKQDESGMPNNRFLAERTGGTYSTLKVQPAELEDSGVYFCASSQDDQTDFTGELFFGEGSRLTVL.

By its share, this clone is large. The genes are TRBV27 and TRBJ2-1, with D perhaps matching TRBD1 (5 bases). This CDR3 region has 14 residues. The germline V gene has CDR1 MNHEY and CDR2 SMNVEV (reference sequence). Deletions cut 6 bases from V and 3 bases from J, with 12 bases between. The CDR3 loop reads CASRKQGDYNEQFF. CDR3 DNA sequence: TGTGCCAGCAGAAAGCAGGGCGACTACAATGAGCAGTTCTTC.

The chain combines TRBV28 with TRBJ1-2, with a possible D match to TRBD1 (5 bases). This CDR3 comprises 14 residues. V was cut by 6 bases and J by 0 bases, with 11 bases left in between. Looked up from germline, CDR1 is MDHEN and CDR2 is SYDVKM. The CDR3 protein is CASSPSGSNYGYTF. CDR3 sequence (DNA): TGTGCCAGCAGCCCCTCAGGGTCTAACTATGGCTACACCTTC.

This clone was counted a few times. The chain couples TRBV19 to TRBJ2-3, with TRBD1 as a possible D gene (6 bases). The length of the CDR3 is 16 residues. The germline V gene encodes CDR1 LNHDA and CDR2 SQIVND (reference sequence). V dropped 6 bases and J dropped 2 bases, with 18 bases sitting between them. CDR3 protein: CASSPQGWGITDTQYF. The CDR3 DNA sequence: TGTGCCAGTAGCCCCCAGGGGTGGGGCATCACAGATACGCAGTATTTT. Looking up the rest from reference TRBV19 and TRBJ2-3 gives the full variable domain: DGGITQSPKYLFRKEGQNVTLSCEQNLNHDAMYWYRQDPGQGLRLIYYSQIVNDFQKGDIAEGYSVSREKKESFPLTVTSAQKNPTAFYLCASSPQGWGITDTQYFGPGTRLTVL.

V usage is TRBV13 and J usage is TRBJ2-7, with 7 bases lining up with TRBD1. This CDR3 is built from 14 residues. The germline gives CDR1 PRHDT, CDR2 FYEKMQ (reference sequence). V was clipped by 5 bases and J by 1 base; unmatched bases: 5. CDR3 residues: CASSRSGQSYEQYF. The DNA of the CDR3 is TGTGCCAGCAGCCGCTCGGGACAGTCCTACGAGCAGTACTTC.

J is TRBJ1-2 and V is TRBV6-5, with D unclear. This CDR3 is 13 amino acids long. V lost 2 bases and J lost 3, with 7 bases in between. Germline CDR1 and CDR2: MNHEY and SVGAGI. CDR3 in amino acids: CASSYTGYYGYTF. The CDR3 coding sequence is TGTGCCAGCAGTTACACTGGCTACTATGGCTACACCTTC.

This chain links TRBV5-5 with TRBJ1-6; tentative D call: TRBD1 (5 bases). Germline V CDR1 and CDR2: SGHKS, YYEKEE (reference sequence). V lost 8 bases and J 13 bases, leaving 16 bases between the germline ends. The CDR3 covers 12 residues. CDR3 sequence reads: CASHDSLRPLHF. The CDR3 DNA is TGTGCCAGTCACGACAGTCTGAGGCCCCTCCACTTT.

V usage is TRBV7-2 and J usage is TRBJ2-7, with a weak D call TRBD1 (6 bases). This CDR3 region has 15 residues. CDR1 SGHTA and CDR2 FQGNSA come from the germline V gene. V was trimmed by 1 base and J by 6 bases, leaving 16 bases between them. The CDR3 DNA sequence: TGTGCCAGCAGCTTAGGGGGCAGGGGCGCCGCCGAGCAGTACTTC. Amino acids: CASSLGGRGAAEQYF. Variable domain in full (rest from reference TRBV7-2 and TRBJ2-7): GAGVSQSPSNKVTEKGKDVELRCDPISGHTALYWYRQSLGQGLEFLIYFQGNSAPDKSGLPSDRFSAERTGGSVSTLTIQRTQQEDSAVYLCASSLGGRGAAEQYFGPGTRLTVT.

The chain carries TRBV11-2 and TRBJ1-1; D uncertain. The CDR3 has 15 residues. The V end lost 3 bases, the J end lost 1 base, and 12 bases lay between the germline ends. Germline V gene lookup returns CDR1 SGHAT and CDR2 FQNNGV. CDR3 region: CASSFGRLPNTEAFF. The CDR3 DNA sequence: TGTGCCAGCAGCTTCGGCAGGTTACCGAACACTGAAGCTTTCTTT.

This chain joins TRBV19 and TRBJ1-6; tentative D call: TRBD1 (5 bases). The V end was cut by 9 bases, the J end by 7 bases, with 13 bases between. CDR3 length equals 13 residues. CDR1 is LNHDA, CDR2 SQIVND, per germline (reference sequence). CDR3 nucleotides: TGTGCCAGCACCGGGACTCCGAATTCACCCCTCCACTTT. Its translation is CASTGTPNSPLHF.

There are a few counts of this clone. The V call is TRBV10-3, the J call TRBJ1-3, with 7 positions matching TRBD1. This CDR3 is built from 16 residues. CDR1 is ENHRY, CDR2 SYGVKD, per germline. V shed 2 bases and J 8 bases; nucleotides not matched to a gene: 12. The CDR3 region has the DNA TGTGCCATCAGTGAGGGCGGAGGGGGCCTAATGGACACCATATATTTT. It yields the protein CAISEGGGGLMDTIYF.

This clone was observed a handful of times. The rearrangement joins TRBV5-6 to TRBJ2-1, with TRBD1 matching 9 bases. The CDR3 has 16 amino acids. V lost 5 bases, J lost 4 bases, and 10 bases stayed unmatched. Per the germline V gene, CDR1 is SGHDT and CDR2 is YYEEEE. Written as DNA, the CDR3 is TGTGCCAGCAGTCCGCACCGGGACAGGGTTTACAATGAGCAGTTCTTC. Its translation is CASSPHRDRVYNEQFF.

This chain uses TRBV19 with TRBJ1-5, with D uncertain. V was clipped by 3 bases and J by 8 bases, with 14 bases between them. Germline V gene sequence: CDR1 LNHDA, CDR2 SQIVND (reference sequence). CDR3 length: 14 residues. The CDR3 sequence: CASSILGPREPQHF. The CDR3 DNA reads as TGTGCCAGTAGTATTTTGGGCCCCCGGGAGCCCCAGCATTTT.

This clone was counted a single time. The V and J genes are TRBV10-3 and TRBJ2-5; perhaps TRBD2 as D (5 bases). CDR3 length equals 15 residues. Trimming stripped 2 bases from V and 4 bases from J, with 14 bases between. Germline V CDR1 and CDR2: ENHRY, SYGVKD. CDR3 bases: TGTGCCATCAGTGAGGAGGGAAGAGCGTTAGAGACCCAGTACTTC. This encodes CAISEEGRALETQYF.

The V call is TRBV27, the J call TRBJ2-3; no reliable D call. Germline-derived CDR1 and CDR2 are MNHEY and SMNVEV (reference sequence). V lost 2 bases and J 4 bases, leaving 10 bases between the germline ends. The CDR3 contains 14 residues. The CDR3 loop is CASSLAPWSDTQYF. CDR3 nucleotide sequence: TGTGCCAGCAGTTTAGCTCCTTGGTCAGATACGCAGTATTTT.

This rearrangement joins TRBV7-2 to TRBJ2-2; 10 bases align to TRBD1. Germline V CDR1 and CDR2: SGHTA, FQGNSA. J was trimmed by 4 bases and V by 2 bases; bases with no gene match: 13. The CDR3 spans 19 residues. The CDR3 spells CASSLIVWGTGAATGELFF. CDR3 nucleotide sequence: TGTGCCAGCAGCTTAATTGTTTGGGGGACAGGGGCTGCCACCGGGGAGCTGTTTTTT. Full variable domain (missing parts from reference TRBV7-2 and TRBJ2-2): GAGVSQSPSNKVTEKGKDVELRCDPISGHTALYWYRQSLGQGLEFLIYFQGNSAPDKSGLPSDRFSAERTGGSVSTLTIQRTQQEDSAVYLCASSLIVWGTGAATGELFFGEGSRLTVL.

The gene calls are TRBV10-1 and TRBJ2-7; possibly TRBD2 for D (5 bases). This CDR3 spans 15 amino acids. V dropped 3 bases and J dropped 0 bases, with 12 bases sitting between them. Germline CDR1 and CDR2: WNHNN and SYGVQD (reference sequence). The CDR3 nucleotides read TGCGCCAGCAGTGACTCGATAGGGAGCTCCTACGAGCAGTACTTC. It specifies CASSDSIGSSYEQYF.

V and J are TRBV23-1 and TRBJ2-3; 12 bases line up with TRBD2. TRBV23-1 is reported as an ORF; its role is uncertain. The J segment lost 0 bases and the V segment lost 3 bases, leaving 4 bases of the junction unmatched. CDR3 length: 17 amino acids. CDR3 protein: CASSHPGLAGSTDTQYF. The CDR3 DNA sequence: TGCGCCAGCAGTCACCCTGGACTAGCGGGAAGCACAGATACGCAGTATTTT.

This clone came up a few times. The V call is TRBV10-3, the J call TRBJ1-3; D not resolved. CDR1 and CDR2 from the germline V gene are ENHRY and SYGVKD. The CDR3 covers 13 residues. The V end lost 8 bases, the J end lost 0 bases, and 8 bases lay between the germline ends. The CDR3 DNA follows: TGTGCCATCCGACTGCTCTCTGGAAACACCATATATTTT. Protein sequence: CAIRLLSGNTIYF.

This clone appeared a few times. The chain joins TRBV21-1 to TRBJ1-5. TRBV21-1 is classified as a pseudogene. The CDR3 extends over 13 amino acids. CDR3 protein: CASSKDRGQPQHF. In nucleotides, the CDR3 is TGTGCCAGCAGCAAGGACCGTGGTCAGCCCCAGCATTTT.

CDR3 nucleotide sequence: TGTGCCAGCACCTCGAGGGACAGGGGCACAGATACGCAGTATTTT. Amino acid sequence: CASTSRDRGTDTQYF. The V call is TRBV6-1, the J call TRBJ2-3, with 9 bases lining up with TRBD1. CDR3 length equals 15 residues. Trimming removed 7 bases from V and 1 base from J; junction bases left unmatched: 6. The germline CDR1 and CDR2 sequences are MNHNS and SASEGT.

The chain recombines TRBV7-2 with TRBJ2-5, with D uncertain. Trimming shortened V by 7 bases and J by 1 base, and 10 bases separated the two germline ends. The CDR3 spans 13 residues. CDR1 and CDR2 from the germline V gene are SGHTA and FQGNSA. The CDR3 DNA follows: TGTGCCAGCACCGACCCCCTCCAAGAGACCCAGTACTTC. This sequence encodes CASTDPLQETQYF. Looking up the rest from reference TRBV7-2 and TRBJ2-5 gives the full variable domain: GAGVSQSPSNKVTEKGKDVELRCDPISGHTALYWYRQSLGQGLEFLIYFQGNSAPDKSGLPSDRFSAERTGGSVSTLTIQRTQQEDSAVYLCASTDPLQETQYFGPGTRLLVL.

By share, this clone counts as large. The V gene is TRBV13, the J gene TRBJ1-5; a possible D gene is TRBD1 (6 bases). V lost 6 bases and J 2 bases, leaving 8 bases between the germline ends. The CDR3 contains 13 residues. The germline V gene encodes CDR1 PRHDT and CDR2 FYEKMQ (reference sequence). CDR3 in DNA: TGTGCCAGCAGTCGACAGGGCAATCAGCCCCAGCATTTT. Protein: CASSRQGNQPQHF.

The chain has TRBV6-5 and TRBJ2-1, with D hard to call. There are 13 residues in the CDR3. Germline V CDR1 and CDR2: MNHEY, SVGAGI. Between the trimmed V and J ends, which lost 2 bases and 4 bases, there was a span of 6 bases. The CDR3, as DNA: TGTGCCAGCAGTTACAACGGATACAATGAGCAGTTCTTC. This codes for CASSYNGYNEQFF.

This clone has more than one count but fewer than ten. The chain links TRBV19 to TRBJ1-6; D uncertain. The V end lost 6 bases, the J end lost 10 bases, and 19 bases lay between the germline ends. The CDR3 has 15 amino acids. Germline CDR1 LNHDA, CDR2 SQIVND (reference sequence). The CDR3 sequence is CASRVTDLPGSPLHF. CDR3 nucleotides: TGTGCCAGTAGGGTTACAGACCTACCGGGATCACCCCTCCACTTT.